This T cell receptor beta chain was retrieved from a study of T cells in Graves' hyperthyroidism and ophthalmopathy. An absence of ophthalmopathy progression within 18 months meant stable Graves' hyperthyroidism. Researchers barred patients who had uncontrolled infection, other autoimmune disease, pregnancy or lactation. RNA transcripts served as the template for amplifying TCR beta CDR3 regions. When the TCR CDR3 underwent first-round RT-PCR, the HTBI primer set was used. Via MiXCR, TCRdb re-called the multiplex PCR reads, giving one row per CDR3 protein. The table records 600,000 to 900,000 distinct CDR3 sequences, about a sixth of them present only once. This clonotype has a handful of counts. The V gene end was trimmed by 6 bases and the J gene end by 10 bases; junction bases not matched to a gene: 8. Looked up from germline, CDR1 is DFQATT and CDR2 is SNEGSKA (reference sequence). The CDR3 covers 14 residues.

Sequenced: blood. V gene TRBV20-1 combines with J gene TRBJ2-1; 14 positions match TRBD2. This sequence originates from a man aged 18-30 years with Graves' hyperthyroidism. The CDR3 is CSAPTSGRAEEQFF. The CDR3 nucleotides are TGCAGTGCGCCGACTAGCGGGAGGGCCGAGGAGCAGTTCTTC.